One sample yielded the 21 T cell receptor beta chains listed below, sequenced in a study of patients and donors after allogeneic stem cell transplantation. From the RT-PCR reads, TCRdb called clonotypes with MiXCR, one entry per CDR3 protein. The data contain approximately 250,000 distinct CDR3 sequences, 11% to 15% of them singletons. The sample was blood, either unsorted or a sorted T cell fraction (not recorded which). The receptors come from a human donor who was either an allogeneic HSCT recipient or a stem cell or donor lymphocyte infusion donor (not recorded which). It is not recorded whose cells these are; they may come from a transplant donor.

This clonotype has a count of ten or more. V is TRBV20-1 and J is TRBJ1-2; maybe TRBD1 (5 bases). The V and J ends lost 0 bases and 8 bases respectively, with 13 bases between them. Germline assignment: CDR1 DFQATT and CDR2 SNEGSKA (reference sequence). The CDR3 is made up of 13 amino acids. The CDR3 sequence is CSARDGGSWGYTF. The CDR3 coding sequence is TGCAGTGCTAGAGATGGGGGGTCCTGGGGCTACACCTTC.

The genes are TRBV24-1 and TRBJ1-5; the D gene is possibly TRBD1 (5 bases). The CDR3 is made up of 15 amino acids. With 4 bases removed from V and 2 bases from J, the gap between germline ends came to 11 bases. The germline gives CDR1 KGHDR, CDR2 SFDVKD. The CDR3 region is CATSDRGGGNQPQHF. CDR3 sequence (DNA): TGTGCCACCAGTGACCGGGGCGGGGGCAATCAGCCCCAGCATTTT.

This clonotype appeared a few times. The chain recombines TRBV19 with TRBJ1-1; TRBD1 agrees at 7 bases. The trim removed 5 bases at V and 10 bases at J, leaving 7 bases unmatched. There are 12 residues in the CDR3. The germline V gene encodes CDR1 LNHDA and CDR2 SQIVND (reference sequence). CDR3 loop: CASSVRDRSAFF. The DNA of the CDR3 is TGTGCCAGTAGTGTCCGGGACAGATCAGCTTTCTTT.

The DNA of the CDR3 is TGTGCCTCCCGAGGCGGAACTAGCGGGAGTACCCACAATGAGCAGTTCTTC. Residues: CASRGGTSGSTHNEQFF. The V and J genes are TRBV10-3 and TRBJ2-1; 11 nucleotides match TRBD2. The trim removed 11 bases at V and 5 bases at J, leaving 17 bases unmatched. In germline, CDR1 is ENHRY, CDR2 SYGVKD. The CDR3 runs 17 residues.

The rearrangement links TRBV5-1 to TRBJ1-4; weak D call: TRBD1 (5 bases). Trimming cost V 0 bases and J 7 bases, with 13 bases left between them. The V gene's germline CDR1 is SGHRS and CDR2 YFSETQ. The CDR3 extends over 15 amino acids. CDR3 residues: CASSLDRGAAEKLFF. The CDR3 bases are TGCGCCAGCAGCTTGGATCGGGGCGCGGCTGAAAAACTGTTTTTT.

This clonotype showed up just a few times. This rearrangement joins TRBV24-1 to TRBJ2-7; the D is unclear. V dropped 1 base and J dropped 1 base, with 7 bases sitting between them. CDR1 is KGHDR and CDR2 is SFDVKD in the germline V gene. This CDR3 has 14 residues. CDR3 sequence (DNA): TGTGCCACCAGTGATTTAGGTCCTTCCTACGAGCAGTACTTC. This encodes CATSDLGPSYEQYF.

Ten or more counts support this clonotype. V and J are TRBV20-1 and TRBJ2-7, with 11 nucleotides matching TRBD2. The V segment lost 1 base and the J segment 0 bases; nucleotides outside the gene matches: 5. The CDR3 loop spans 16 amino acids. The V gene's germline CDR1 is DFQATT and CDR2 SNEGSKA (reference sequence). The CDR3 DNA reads TGCAGTGCTAGAGGGGGACTAGCGGACCTCTCCTACGAGCAGTACTTC. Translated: CSARGGLADLSYEQYF.

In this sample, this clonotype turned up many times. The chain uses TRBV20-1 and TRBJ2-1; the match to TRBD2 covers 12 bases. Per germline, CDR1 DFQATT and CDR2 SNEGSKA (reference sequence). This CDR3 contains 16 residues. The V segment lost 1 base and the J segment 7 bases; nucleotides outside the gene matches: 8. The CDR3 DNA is TGCAGTGCTAGAGTTCCTAGCGGGGGGGCTCGGAATGAGCAGTTCTTC. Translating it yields CSARVPSGGARNEQFF.

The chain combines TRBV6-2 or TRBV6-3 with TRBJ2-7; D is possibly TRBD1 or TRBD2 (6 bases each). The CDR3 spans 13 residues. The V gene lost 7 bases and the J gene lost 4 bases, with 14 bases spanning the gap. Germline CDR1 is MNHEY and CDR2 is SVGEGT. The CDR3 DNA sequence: TGTGCCAGCAAACTAACAGGGAGGTACGAGCAGTACTTC. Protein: CASKLTGRYEQYF.

CDR3 sequence (DNA): TGTGCCAGCAGCTTAATGCTAGCGGGAGGTCAGCAGTTCTTC. Its protein product is CASSLMLAGGQQFF. V and J are TRBV7-3 and TRBJ2-1; the match to TRBD2 covers 11 bases. The CDR3 runs to 14 residues. Unmatched junction bases numbered 4, after V lost 1 base and J lost 11 bases. Germline-derived CDR1 and CDR2 are SGHTA and FQGTGA.

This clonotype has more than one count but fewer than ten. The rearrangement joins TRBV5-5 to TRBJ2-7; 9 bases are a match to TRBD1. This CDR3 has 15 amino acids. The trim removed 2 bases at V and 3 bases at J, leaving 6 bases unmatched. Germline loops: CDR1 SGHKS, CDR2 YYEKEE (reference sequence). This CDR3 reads CASSFGGQGGYEQYF. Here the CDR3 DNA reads TGTGCCAGCAGCTTCGGGGGACAGGGAGGCTACGAGCAGTACTTC.

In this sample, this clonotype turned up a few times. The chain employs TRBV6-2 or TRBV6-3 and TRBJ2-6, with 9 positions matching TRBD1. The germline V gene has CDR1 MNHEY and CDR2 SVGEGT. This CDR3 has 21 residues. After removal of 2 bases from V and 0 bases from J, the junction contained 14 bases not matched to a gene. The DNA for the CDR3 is TGTGCCAGCAGTTACCGAAGCCCGGGGACAGGGTGGCTCTCTGGGGCCAACGTCCTGACTTTC. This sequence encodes CASSYRSPGTGWLSGANVLTF.

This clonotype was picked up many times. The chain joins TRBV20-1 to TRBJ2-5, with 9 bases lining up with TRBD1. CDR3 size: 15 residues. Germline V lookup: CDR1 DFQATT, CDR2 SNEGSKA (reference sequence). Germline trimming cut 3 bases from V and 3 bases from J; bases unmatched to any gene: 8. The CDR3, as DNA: TGCAGTGCTAGCGGGCACAGGACAGGGGAAGAGACCCAGTACTTC. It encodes CSASGHRTGEETQYF.

Written as DNA, the CDR3 is TGTGCCACCAGTGATTCGAGGCTAGCGGGGGGTTACAATGAGCAGTTCTTC. Translating it yields CATSDSRLAGGYNEQFF. This chain links TRBV24-1 with TRBJ2-1, with TRBD2 identical over 11 bases. The V and J ends lost 2 bases and 4 bases, in that order; junction bases with no gene match: 6. CDR1 is KGHDR, CDR2 SFDVKD, per germline. CDR3 length: 17 amino acids.

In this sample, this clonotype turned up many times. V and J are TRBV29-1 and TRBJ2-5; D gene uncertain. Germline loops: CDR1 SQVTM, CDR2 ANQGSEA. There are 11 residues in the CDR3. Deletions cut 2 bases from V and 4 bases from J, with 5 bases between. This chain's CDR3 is CSVEFLETQYF. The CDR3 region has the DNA TGCAGCGTTGAATTTTTAGAGACCCAGTACTTC.

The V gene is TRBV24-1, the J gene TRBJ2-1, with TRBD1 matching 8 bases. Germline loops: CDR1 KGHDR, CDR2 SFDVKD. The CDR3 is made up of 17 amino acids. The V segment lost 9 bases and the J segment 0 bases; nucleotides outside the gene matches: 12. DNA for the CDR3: TGTGCCACCTCGGACAGGGACATAACGAGCTCCTACAATGAGCAGTTCTTC. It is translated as CATSDRDITSSYNEQFF.

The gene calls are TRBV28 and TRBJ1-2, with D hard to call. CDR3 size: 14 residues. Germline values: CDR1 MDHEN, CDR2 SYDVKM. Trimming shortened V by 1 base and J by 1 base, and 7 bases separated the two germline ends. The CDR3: CASSLFDNNYGYTF. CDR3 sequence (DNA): TGTGCCAGCAGTTTATTTGACAATAACTATGGCTACACCTTC.

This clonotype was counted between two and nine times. CDR3 residues: CASSRIPGQGNTEAFF. The CDR3 coding sequence is TGTGCCAGCAGCCGGATTCCGGGACAGGGGAACACTGAAGCTTTCTTT. The chain carries TRBV5-6 and TRBJ1-1; 9 nucleotides agree with TRBD1. The ends lost 4 bases at V and 1 base at J; junction bases unmatched: 8. This CDR3 is built from 16 residues. From germline, CDR1 is SGHDT and CDR2 YYEEEE.

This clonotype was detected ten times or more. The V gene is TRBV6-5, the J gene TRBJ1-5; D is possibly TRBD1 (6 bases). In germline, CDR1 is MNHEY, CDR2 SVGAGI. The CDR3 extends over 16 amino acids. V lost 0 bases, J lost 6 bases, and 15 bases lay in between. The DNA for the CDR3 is TGTGCCAGCAGTTACTCTACTGGGGGGGGCAGTCAGCCCCAGCATTTT. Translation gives CASSYSTGGGSQPQHF.

The CDR3, as DNA: TGTGCCAGCAGTTACTACGACGGACGAACAGATACGCAGTATTTT. Its translation is CASSYYDGRTDTQYF. The rearrangement uses TRBV6-5 and TRBJ2-3; D is unresolved. V shed 1 base and J shed 3 bases, with 11 bases lying between them. The CDR3 sequence is 15 residues long. The germline gives CDR1 MNHEY, CDR2 SVGAGI.

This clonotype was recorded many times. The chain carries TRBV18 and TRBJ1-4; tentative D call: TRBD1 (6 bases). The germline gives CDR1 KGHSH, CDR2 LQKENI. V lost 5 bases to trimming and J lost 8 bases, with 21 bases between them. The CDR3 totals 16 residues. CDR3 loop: CASSNEARRGNEKLFF. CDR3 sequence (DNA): TGTGCCAGCTCAAATGAAGCCCGCAGGGGCAACGAAAAACTGTTTTTT.